A single sample gave rise to the 30 T cell receptor beta chains below, sequenced in a study of PD-1 blockade in mismatch repair-deficient tumors (dated by TCRdb to between 2016 and 2019). Receptor amplification or capture employed the immunoSEQ multiplex PCR assay. Not all clones reach the TCRdb copy of this immuneACCESS table, which keeps in-frame sequences only. Checked studies attribute under half of the gap to unresolved V genes and leave the rest unexplained. This sample comprises more than 40,000 clones, roughly three quarters of them detected only once. The ten top clones hold about 3.5% of the sample. The sample in question was peripheral blood, obtained 4 weeks after starting pembrolizumab. Source of these receptors: an adult with mismatch repair-deficient cancer.

The rearrangement links TRBV4-1 to TRBJ2-3, with 8 bases matching TRBD2. The CDR3 has 16 residues. V trimming: 4 bases; J trimming: 6 bases; junction bases outside the gene matches: 12. CDR1 is MGHRA, CDR2 YSYEKL, per germline. The CDR3 is CASSLEGREATDTQYF. The CDR3 DNA reads as TGCGCCAGCAGCCTTGAAGGGCGGGAGGCCACGGATACGCAGTATTTT.

This clone was recorded once. The chain recombines TRBV25-1 with TRBJ2-1; TRBD2 is a possible D gene (5 bases). CDR3 length equals 14 residues. The V end lost 3 bases, the J end lost 7 bases, and 13 bases lay between the germline ends. Germline V gene sequence: CDR1 MGHDK, CDR2 SYGVNS. The CDR3 DNA sequence: TGTGCCAGCAGTGAGCCGGGGAGTGCTAATGAGCAGTTCTTC. Amino acid sequence: CASSEPGSANEQFF.

V is TRBV28 and J is TRBJ1-2; unclear D gene. V was clipped by 6 bases and J by 0 bases, with 8 bases between them. The CDR3 is made up of 13 amino acids. CDR1 and CDR2 (germline): MDHEN, SYDVKM. As DNA, the CDR3 is TGTGCCAGCAGATCTGACACTAACTATGGCTACACCTTC. Encoded protein: CASRSDTNYGYTF.

The rearrangement links TRBV5-1 to TRBJ2-2; 10 bases align to TRBD2. The CDR3 consists of 16 residues. Germline CDR1 reads SGHRS; CDR2 reads YFSETQ. V lost 1 base to trimming and J lost 7 bases; unmatched junction nucleotides: 7. DNA of the CDR3: TGCGCCAGCAGCTTGCAGCCTAGCGGGAGTATCGGGGAGCTGTTTTTT. It yields the protein CASSLQPSGSIGELFF.

The genes are TRBV11-3 and TRBJ2-1; 8 bases line up with TRBD2. This CDR3 spans 15 amino acids. With 5 bases clipped from V and 0 bases from J, the junction kept 3 bases outside the gene matches. Per germline, CDR1 SGHNT and CDR2 YENEEA. The CDR3 DNA follows: TGTGCCAGCAGCCTTAGCGGGATCTCCTACAATGAGCAGTTCTTC. Residues: CASSLSGISYNEQFF.

The genes are TRBV28 and TRBJ2-7, with 9 bases identical to TRBD1. Germline lookup yields CDR1 MDHEN and CDR2 SYDVKM. The CDR3 loop spans 14 amino acids. After removal of 7 bases from V and 1 base from J, the junction contained 5 bases not matched to a gene. CDR3 coding DNA: TGTGCCAGCACCACCGGGACAGGGTCCTACGAGCAGTACTTC. Its translation: CASTTGTGSYEQYF.

Concerning this clone: The junction departs from germline at one end; a sequencing error may be responsible. The rearrangement joins TRBV2 to TRBJ2-1; TRBD2 matches 9 bases. The CDR3 sequence is 15 residues long. The germline CDR1 and CDR2 sequences are SNHLY and FYNNEI. The CDR3, as DNA: TGTGCCAGCAGCCTAGCGGGAAGCTCCCACAATGAGCAGTTCTTC. Translating it yields CASSLAGSSHNEQFF. The full variable domain, its missing parts supplied by reference TRBV2 and TRBJ2-1, is EPEVTQTPSHQVTQMGQEVILRCVPISNHLYFYWYRQILGQKVEFLVSFYNNEISEKSEIFDDQFSVERPDGSNFTLKIRSTKLEDSAMYFCASSLAGSSHNEQFFGPGTRLTVL.

The chain joins TRBV10-3 to TRBJ2-1; D might be TRBD1 or TRBD2, each matching 5 bases. Looked up from germline, CDR1 is ENHRY and CDR2 is SYGVKD. The CDR3 spans 15 residues. The V end lost 8 bases, the J end lost 4 bases, and 18 bases lay between the germline ends. The chain's CDR3 is CAIGTPGPHYNEQFF. Here the CDR3 DNA reads TGTGCCATCGGGACCCCGGGACCGCATTACAATGAGCAGTTCTTC.

V gene TRBV18 combines with J gene TRBJ1-2; 7 nucleotides agree with TRBD1. The CDR3 has 15 amino acids. Germline V gene data show CDR1 as KGHSH and CDR2 as LQKENI. The V gene end was trimmed by 3 bases and the J gene end by 1 base; junction bases not matched to a gene: 5. The chain's CDR3 is CASSPPWDSNYGYTF. The CDR3 DNA sequence: TGTGCCAGCTCACCCCCCTGGGACAGTAACTATGGCTACACCTTC.

The chain links TRBV18 to TRBJ2-1; 10 nucleotides agree with TRBD2. Germline CDR1 reads KGHSH; CDR2 reads LQKENI. V dropped 3 bases and J dropped 4; count of bases not matched to a gene: 3. The CDR3 loop spans 15 amino acids. The CDR3 sequence is CASSPGLAEYNEQFF. In DNA form, the CDR3 reads TGTGCCAGCTCACCCGGACTAGCGGAATACAATGAGCAGTTCTTC.

This clone was seen more than once but under ten times. The rearrangement uses TRBV19 and TRBJ1-5; no reliable D call. Trimming pared 4 bases from V and 2 bases from J, leaving 12 bases between. From germline, CDR1 is LNHDA and CDR2 SQIVND (reference sequence). This CDR3 is 15 amino acids long. The CDR3 here is CASSTTMRGNQPQHF. In DNA form, the CDR3 reads TGTGCCAGTAGTACCACAATGAGGGGCAATCAGCCCCAGCATTTT.

V usage is TRBV18 and J usage is TRBJ2-7, with TRBD1 identical over 7 bases. Germline CDR1 and CDR2: KGHSH and LQKENI. This CDR3 is 16 amino acids long. J lost 1 base, V lost 3 bases, and 9 bases had no gene match. CDR3 protein: CASSPTGWSGSYEQYF. DNA of the CDR3: TGTGCCAGCTCACCGACAGGGTGGTCGGGGTCCTACGAGCAGTACTTC.

The V and J genes are TRBV7-3 and TRBJ1-1; D is undetermined. Germline CDR1 reads SGHTA; CDR2 reads FQGTGA. V was cut by 3 bases and J by 1 base, with 6 bases left in between. This CDR3 region has 13 residues. CDR3 bases: TGTGCCAGCAGCTTTAGAGCGAACACTGAAGCTTTCTTT. It specifies CASSFRANTEAFF.

The rearrangement uses TRBV11-2 and TRBJ2-7, with TRBD1 matching 9 bases. Germline V CDR1 and CDR2: SGHAT, FQNNGV. Trimming took 3 bases from V and 4 from J; bases not matched to a gene: 13. The CDR3 is 17 amino acids. CDR3 DNA sequence: TGTGCCAGCAGCTTGGTTATTTCGCGGGACAGGGCTTACGAGCAGTACTTC. This codes for CASSLVISRDRAYEQYF.

This chain connects TRBV2 to TRBJ1-1; tentatively, D is TRBD1 (5 bases). This CDR3 region has 16 residues. V gave up 8 bases and J gave up 0 bases, with 19 bases separating them. Germline CDR1 reads SNHLY; CDR2 reads FYNNEI. CDR3 protein: CASRDGTFGMNTEAFF. The CDR3 DNA reads TGTGCCAGCCGGGACGGAACCTTTGGTATGAACACTGAAGCTTTCTTT.

This clone was seen only a few times. The chain combines TRBV30 with TRBJ2-1, with D unresolved. This CDR3 has 15 amino acids. Trimming stripped 0 bases from V and 0 bases from J, with 9 bases between. In germline, CDR1 is GTSNPN, CDR2 SVGIG (reference sequence). CDR3 sequence: CAWSVGSSSYNEQFF. CDR3 DNA sequence: TGTGCCTGGAGTGTAGGGTCTAGCTCCTACAATGAGCAGTTCTTC.

This chain joins TRBV9 and TRBJ2-2; 9 bases match TRBD1. J lost 4 bases, V lost 4 bases, and 5 bases had no gene match. CDR1 is SGDLS and CDR2 is YYNGEE in the germline V gene. The CDR3 totals 15 residues. CDR3 amino acids: CASSPGTGTTGELFF. In nucleotides, the CDR3 is TGTGCCAGCAGCCCAGGGACAGGGACCACCGGGGAGCTGTTTTTT.

The J gene is TRBJ1-1, the V gene TRBV2; a possible D gene is TRBD1 (6 bases). Looked up from germline, CDR1 is SNHLY and CDR2 is FYNNEI. With 6 bases removed from V and 1 base from J, the gap between germline ends came to 12 bases. This CDR3 has 14 residues. The CDR3 DNA follows: TGTGCCAGCAGAGGGCAGGGGACGAACACTGAAGCTTTCTTT. This translates into CASRGQGTNTEAFF.

This sequence joins TRBV6-1 and TRBJ2-1; no reliable D call. Trimming removed 2 bases from V and 4 bases from J, with 6 bases in between. The CDR3 has 13 residues. Germline lookup yields CDR1 MNHNS and CDR2 SASEGT. The CDR3 region is CASSELVYNEQFF. The CDR3 DNA reads TGTGCCAGCAGTGAATTGGTTTACAATGAGCAGTTCTTC.

The V call is TRBV5-1, the J call TRBJ2-3; weak D call: TRBD2 (6 bases). Germline-derived CDR1 and CDR2 are SGHRS and YFSETQ. V lost 8 bases and J 2 bases, leaving 21 bases between the germline ends. The CDR3 has 16 amino acids. DNA of the CDR3: TGCGCCAGTACTTCGACTAGGACTAAGACCACAGATACGCAGTATTTT. Protein: CASTSTRTKTTDTQYF.

V is TRBV6-5 and J is TRBJ2-2; 7 nucleotides align to TRBD1. Germline CDR1 reads MNHEY; CDR2 reads SVGAGI. V lost 0 bases to trimming and J lost 8 bases; unmatched junction nucleotides: 0. The CDR3 is 13 residues long. The CDR3 DNA reads as TGTGCCAGCAGTTACTCGACAGGGGGGGAGCTGTTTTTT. It translates to CASSYSTGGELFF.

This clone was seen a single time. This chain links TRBV28 with TRBJ1-2; 7 bases are a match to TRBD1. CDR1 MDHEN and CDR2 SYDVKM come from the germline V gene. The CDR3 has 13 amino acids. V lost 6 bases, J lost 7 bases, and 8 bases stayed unmatched. CDR3 DNA: TGTGCCAGCAGCCGCAGGGGGAATCGTGGCTACACCTTC. This translates into CASSRRGNRGYTF.

This clone was detected only a few times. The J gene is TRBJ1-2, the V gene TRBV28; possibly TRBD1 for D (6 bases). The ends were cut back, 2 bases at V and 6 bases at J, with 16 bases in the middle. CDR1 is MDHEN, CDR2 SYDVKM, per germline. The CDR3 covers 15 residues. CDR3 sequence: CASSLRGVVGHGYTF. CDR3 nucleotides: TGTGCCAGCAGTTTAAGGGGGGTTGTTGGTCATGGCTACACCTTC.

The rearrangement uses TRBV5-1 and TRBJ1-1; D not certain. V was pared by 4 bases and J by 0 bases, with 13 bases between. This CDR3 comprises 15 residues. In germline, CDR1 is SGHRS, CDR2 YFSETQ. CDR3 amino acids: CASSLRWFVNTEAFF. In DNA form, the CDR3 reads TGCGCCAGCAGCCTACGGTGGTTCGTGAACACTGAAGCTTTCTTT.

This chain links TRBV11-1 with TRBJ1-1; D gene unclear. With 1 base removed from V and 4 bases from J, the gap between germline ends came to 13 bases. This CDR3 region has 15 residues. Germline V lookup: CDR1 SGHAT, CDR2 FQDESV (reference sequence). CDR3 sequence: CASSLGFGSRTEAFF. The CDR3 region has the DNA TGTGCCAGCAGCTTAGGTTTCGGGTCCCGCACTGAAGCTTTCTTT.

The gene calls are TRBV7-9 and TRBJ2-7, with D unclear. Germline values: CDR1 SEHNR, CDR2 FQNEAQ (reference sequence). CDR3 length: 11 residues. The V and J ends lost 8 bases and 5 bases respectively, with 10 bases between them. The chain's CDR3 is CASGQFDEQYF. The CDR3 DNA is TGTGCCAGCGGGCAGTTCGACGAGCAGTACTTC.

The chain employs TRBV4-1 and TRBJ2-7; 10 positions match TRBD1. CDR3 length: 16 residues. Germline CDR1 MGHRA, CDR2 YSYEKL. With 5 bases clipped from V and 3 bases from J, the junction kept 10 bases outside the gene matches. The CDR3: CASSSNPGTGDYEQYF. The CDR3, as DNA: TGCGCCAGCAGCTCAAATCCCGGGACAGGGGACTACGAGCAGTACTTC.

This chain uses TRBV7-9 with TRBJ2-2; tentative D call: TRBD1 (6 bases). V lost 0 bases and J lost 0, with 11 bases in between. The CDR3 has 17 amino acids. Germline CDR1 SEHNR, CDR2 FQNEAQ (reference sequence). The chain's CDR3 is CASSLAWGQANTGELFF. In nucleotides, the CDR3 is TGTGCCAGCAGCTTAGCGTGGGGGCAAGCGAACACCGGGGAGCTGTTTTTT.

This clone was detected a few times. The rearrangement uses TRBV11-2 and TRBJ2-5, with a tentative D call TRBD1 (6 bases). This CDR3 contains 16 residues. The V end lost 3 bases, the J end lost 1 base, and 15 bases lay between the germline ends. Germline V gene sequence: CDR1 SGHAT, CDR2 FQNNGV. The CDR3 bases are TGTGCCAGCAGCTTTGGACAGCCTATAATCCAAGAGACCCAGTACTTC. This sequence encodes CASSFGQPIIQETQYF.

The genes are TRBV5-6 and TRBJ2-7, with D tentatively TRBD1 (5 bases). The CDR3 is made up of 13 amino acids. The V end lost 6 bases, the J end lost 1 base, and 11 bases lay between the germline ends. The germline V gene has CDR1 SGHDT and CDR2 YYEEEE. The CDR3 region is CASNQGLSYEQYF. As DNA, the CDR3 is TGTGCCAGCAATCAGGGTTTATCCTACGAGCAGTACTTC.